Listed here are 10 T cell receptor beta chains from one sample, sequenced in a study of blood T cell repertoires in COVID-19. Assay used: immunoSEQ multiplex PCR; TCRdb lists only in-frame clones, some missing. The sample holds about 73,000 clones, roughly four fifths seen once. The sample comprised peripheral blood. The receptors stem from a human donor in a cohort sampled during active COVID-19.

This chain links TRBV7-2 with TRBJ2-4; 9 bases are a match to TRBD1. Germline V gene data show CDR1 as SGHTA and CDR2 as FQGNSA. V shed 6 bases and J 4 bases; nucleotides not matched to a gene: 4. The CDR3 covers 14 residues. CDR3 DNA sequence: TGTGCCAGCAGGCCAGGGACAGGGAAAAACATTCAGTACTTC. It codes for CASRPGTGKNIQYF.

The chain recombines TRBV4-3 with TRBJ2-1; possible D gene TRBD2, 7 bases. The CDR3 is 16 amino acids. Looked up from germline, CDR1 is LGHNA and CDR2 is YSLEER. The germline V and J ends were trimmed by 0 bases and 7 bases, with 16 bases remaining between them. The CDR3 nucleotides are TGCGCCAGCAGCCAAGATAGAGGGGGGGGGCAGAATGAGCAGTTCTTC. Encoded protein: CASSQDRGGGQNEQFF.

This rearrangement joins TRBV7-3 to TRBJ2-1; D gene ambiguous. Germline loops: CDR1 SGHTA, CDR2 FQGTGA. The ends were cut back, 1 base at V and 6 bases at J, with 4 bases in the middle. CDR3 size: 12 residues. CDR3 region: CASSLNGNEQFF. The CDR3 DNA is TGTGCCAGCAGCTTAAACGGCAATGAGCAGTTCTTC.

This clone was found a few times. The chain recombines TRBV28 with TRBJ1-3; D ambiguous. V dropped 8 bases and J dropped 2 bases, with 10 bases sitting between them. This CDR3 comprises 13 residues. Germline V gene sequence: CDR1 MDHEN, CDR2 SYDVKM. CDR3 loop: CASGELTGNTIYF. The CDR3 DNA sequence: TGTGCCAGCGGAGAGCTTACTGGAAACACCATATATTTT.

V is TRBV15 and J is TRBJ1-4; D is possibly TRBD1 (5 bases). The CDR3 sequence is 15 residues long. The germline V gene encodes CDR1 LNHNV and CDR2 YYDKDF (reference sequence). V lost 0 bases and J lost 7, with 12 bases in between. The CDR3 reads CATSRDQGLSEKLFF. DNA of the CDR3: TGTGCCACCAGCAGAGATCAGGGATTAAGTGAAAAACTGTTTTTT.

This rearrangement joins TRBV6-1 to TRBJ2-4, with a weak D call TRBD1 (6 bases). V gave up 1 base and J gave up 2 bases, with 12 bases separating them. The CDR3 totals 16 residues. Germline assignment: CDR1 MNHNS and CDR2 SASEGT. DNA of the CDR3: TGTGCCAGCAGTGAAGTACAGGGTGGGACCAAAAACATTCAGTACTTC. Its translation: CASSEVQGGTKNIQYF.

The CDR3 nucleotides are TGCGCCAGCAGCCAAGGGCGGGACAGCTCCTACGAGCAGTACTTC. Residues: CASSQGRDSSYEQYF. The chain couples TRBV4-1 to TRBJ2-7; tentatively, D is TRBD1 (7 bases). The CDR3 spans 15 residues. The V and J ends lost 1 base and 0 bases respectively, with 10 bases between them. CDR1 is MGHRA, CDR2 YSYEKL, per germline.

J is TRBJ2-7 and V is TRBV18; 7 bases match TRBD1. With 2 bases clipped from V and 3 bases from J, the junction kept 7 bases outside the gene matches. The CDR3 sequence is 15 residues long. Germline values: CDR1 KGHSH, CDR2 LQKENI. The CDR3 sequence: CASSPGSRDSYEQYF. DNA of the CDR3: TGTGCCAGCTCACCAGGCTCCCGGGACAGCTACGAGCAGTACTTC.

The CDR3: CASSLQYTEAFF. CDR3 DNA: TGTGCCAGCAGCTTACAGTACACTGAAGCTTTCTTT. The rearrangement links TRBV7-9 to TRBJ1-1, with D unresolved. The CDR3 loop spans 12 amino acids. V lost 2 bases and J lost 3, with 4 bases in between. Germline values: CDR1 SEHNR, CDR2 FQNEAQ (reference sequence).

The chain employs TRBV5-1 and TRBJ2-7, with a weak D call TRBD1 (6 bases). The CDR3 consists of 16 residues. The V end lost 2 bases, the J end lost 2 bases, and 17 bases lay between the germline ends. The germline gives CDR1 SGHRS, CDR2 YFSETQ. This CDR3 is CASSFVDIQGPYEQYF. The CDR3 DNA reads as TGCGCCAGCAGCTTCGTCGATATCCAGGGGCCCTACGAGCAGTACTTC.